The present entry profiles one T cell receptor beta chain with its context. Its antigen is as yet unknown. This entry is derived from a study of CD8 T cells in Susac syndrome. Study-level points and caveats: As acknowledged by the study, its TCR sequencing and HLA analysis included a relatively small number of individuals.

The T cells that were sequenced for TCR beta were CD8+ and CD4+ cells from blood. Relapsing-remitting disease, either stable or active, was present in the multiple sclerosis controls, who were treatment-naive patients. This CDR3 spans 14 amino acids. Trimming pared 2 bases from V and 9 bases from J, leaving 16 bases between. The V gene's germline CDR1 is MDHEN and CDR2 SYDVKM. An amount of RNA that ranged from roughly 0.5 to 1 ug was reverse transcribed with random hexamers. Across 54 Vbeta and 13 Jbeta, immunoSEQ multiplex PCR amplified TCR beta CDR3. From the immunoSEQ multiplex PCR reads, TCRdb called clonotypes with MiXCR, one entry per CDR3 protein. The sample has roughly 140,000 distinct CDR3 sequences; around 95% are singletons.

Sample: CD8+ T cells from PBMCs. This TCR was sampled from a human donor with multiple sclerosis. V and J are TRBV28 and TRBJ2-5; D is perhaps TRBD2 (6 bases). The CDR3 spells CASSLGYDGGAQYF. The CDR3, as DNA: TGTGCCAGCAGTTTAGGGTACGACGGCGGGGCCCAGTACTTC.